These 14 T cell receptor beta chains were all obtained from the same sample, sequenced in a study of cytomegalovirus exposure and HLA in healthy donors. PCR employed 60 Vbeta and 13 Jbeta primers. Generated by immunoSEQ multiplex PCR, the TCRdb table keeps only in-frame clones and is missing some. The sample has 80,000 to 130,000 clones; 79% are singletons. Sample: PBMCs. The receptors stem from a female donor in good health and CMV-seropositive.

This clone was counted once. The chain carries TRBV7-9 and TRBJ1-2, with 7 bases matching TRBD1. Germline V gives CDR1 SEHNR, CDR2 FQNEAQ (reference sequence). V lost 0 bases, J lost 4 bases, and 2 bases stayed unmatched. The CDR3 consists of 14 residues. The CDR3 reads CASSLARDSYGYTF. The CDR3 bases are TGTGCCAGCAGCTTAGCTCGGGACAGCTATGGCTACACCTTC.

This clone was detected only a few times. The chain joins TRBV6-1 to TRBJ1-3; the D gene is possibly TRBD1 (5 bases). Per germline, CDR1 MNHNS and CDR2 SASEGT. V was pared by 2 bases and J by 0 bases, with 17 bases between. The CDR3 is 18 residues long. The CDR3 protein is CASSEHVPRASSGNTIYF. As DNA, the CDR3 is TGTGCCAGCAGTGAACACGTCCCCAGGGCGAGCTCTGGAAACACCATATATTTT.

The rearrangement links TRBV6-5 to TRBJ2-6; no clear D gene. V lost 6 bases, J lost 0 bases, and 9 bases lay in between. Germline V gene data show CDR1 as MNHEY and CDR2 as SVGAGI. The CDR3 is 15 residues long. CDR3 DNA: TGTGCCAGCAGACAATACAGCTCTGGGGCCAACGTCCTGACTTTC. It codes for CASRQYSSGANVLTF.

The CDR3 sequence is CAWSPTGQAQETQYF. DNA for the CDR3: TGTGCCTGGAGCCCGACGGGACAGGCCCAAGAGACCCAGTACTTC. The V call is TRBV30, the J call TRBJ2-5, with 8 bases that match TRBD1. Germline values: CDR1 GTSNPN, CDR2 SVGIG (reference sequence). The CDR3 consists of 15 residues. Trimming took 3 bases from V and 1 from J; bases not matched to a gene: 7.

The rearrangement uses TRBV2 and TRBJ1-1, with unresolved D. CDR3 length: 12 amino acids. Germline CDR1 SNHLY, CDR2 FYNNEI. V was trimmed by 3 bases and J by 11 bases, leaving 13 bases between them. The CDR3 nucleotides read TGTGCCAGCAGTGAGGAGACTCGGGTGGCTTTCTTT. This encodes CASSEETRVAFF. Supplemented by reference TRBV2 and TRBJ1-1, the full variable domain reads EPEVTQTPSHQVTQMGQEVILRCVPISNHLYFYWYRQILGQKVEFLVSFYNNEISEKSEIFDDQFSVERPDGSNFTLKIRSTKLEDSAMYFCASSEETRVAFFGQGTRLTVV.

The chain recombines TRBV6-5 with TRBJ2-5, with D maybe TRBD2 (6 bases). V lost 4 bases, J lost 2 bases, and 17 bases lay in between. Germline V gene data show CDR1 as MNHEY and CDR2 as SVGAGI. The CDR3 is 16 residues long. The CDR3 here is CASSSPPGGEQETQYF. DNA for the CDR3: TGTGCCAGCAGTTCCCCTCCCGGGGGAGAACAAGAGACCCAGTACTTC.

CDR3 region: CASSTDYYGYTF. The CDR3 nucleotides are TGCGCCAGCAGCACTGACTACTATGGCTACACCTTC. This chain links TRBV5-1 with TRBJ1-2; D not certain. CDR1 is SGHRS and CDR2 is YFSETQ in the germline V gene. This CDR3 spans 12 amino acids. V was shortened by 4 bases and J by 3 bases, with 7 bases between the two germline ends.

V and J are TRBV6-5 and TRBJ1-4, with a weak D call TRBD1 (5 bases). Germline assignment: CDR1 MNHEY and CDR2 SVGAGI. There are 12 residues in the CDR3. Trimming took off 4 bases at V and 8 bases at J, with 8 bases between the two ends. The CDR3, as DNA: TGTGCCAGCAGTTCCAACAGGGAAAAACTGTTTTTT. It yields the protein CASSSNREKLFF.

This rearrangement joins TRBV4-1 to TRBJ1-5; 7 bases match TRBD1. Trimming took 1 base from V and 6 from J; bases not matched to a gene: 3. CDR1 is MGHRA, CDR2 YSYEKL, per germline. The CDR3 runs to 14 residues. CDR3 nucleotides: TGCGCCAGCAGCCAAGGAGACAGGGCTCAGCCCCAGCATTTT. Translating gives CASSQGDRAQPQHF.

CDR3 bases: TGTGCCAGCAGCTTAGATGCACTAGCGGGGGATGAGCAGTTCTTC. Amino acids: CASSLDALAGDEQFF. The genes are TRBV7-2 and TRBJ2-1, with 11 bases lining up with TRBD2. There are 15 residues in the CDR3. Germline V CDR1 and CDR2: SGHTA, FQGNSA. With V trimmed by 1 base and J by 8 bases, 4 bases remained unmatched.

This clone was counted a few times. The chain combines TRBV2 with TRBJ2-5, with 15 bases identical to TRBD2. V lost 6 bases, J lost 4 bases, and 12 bases stayed unmatched. The CDR3 loop spans 18 amino acids. The germline V gene encodes CDR1 SNHLY and CDR2 FYNNEI. The CDR3 sequence is CASSRTSGRAASVETQYF. In DNA, the CDR3 is TGTGCCAGCAGCCGGACTAGCGGGAGGGCCGCTTCCGTAGAGACCCAGTACTTC.

The chain joins TRBV7-8 to TRBJ1-4; 8 bases agree with TRBD1. The CDR3 sequence is 15 residues long. Germline V gene lookup returns CDR1 SGHVS and CDR2 FQNEAQ. The J segment lost 6 bases and the V segment lost 5 bases, leaving 8 bases of the junction unmatched. CDR3 region: CASSQGTGGYEKLFF. CDR3 in DNA: TGTGCCAGCAGCCAGGGCACAGGGGGTTATGAAAAACTGTTTTTT.

CDR3 sequence: CASSRRGLLPDGDGYTF. The CDR3 coding sequence is TGTGCCAGTAGCCGCAGGGGGCTCCTTCCAGACGGAGATGGCTACACCTTC. This rearrangement joins TRBV19 to TRBJ1-2, with 8 nucleotides matching TRBD1. In germline, CDR1 is LNHDA, CDR2 SQIVND (reference sequence). V trimming: 6 bases; J trimming: 6 bases; junction bases outside the gene matches: 18. The CDR3 covers 17 residues.

The chain joins TRBV10-3 to TRBJ1-4, with D hard to call. The CDR3 consists of 16 residues. The germline CDR1 and CDR2 sequences are ENHRY and SYGVKD. V lost 8 bases, J lost 0 bases, and 16 bases lay in between. DNA of the CDR3: TGTGCCATCGGGGAGGGTTCACTTGCAACTAATGAAAAACTGTTTTTT. Its protein product is CAIGEGSLATNEKLFF.